Listed below are T cell receptor beta chains from one sample, sequenced in a study of a mutant IDH1 vaccine in newly diagnosed glioma. The table came from immunoSEQ multiplex PCR; TCRdb's copy has only in-frame clones and leaves some out. In the table there are about 50,000 clones, 75% to 90% of which are singletons. The sequences come from PBMCs, collected from a glioma patient treated with radiotherapy, temozolomide or both. These receptors were obtained from a man between 40 and 49 years old with glioma. The CDR3 runs from the conserved cysteine through the conserved F or W. A D gene is named only where the DNA matches it firmly. The size field is filled for only some rows; it gives once, few, many or a size class.

V gene	J gene	clone size	D gene	CDR3 DNA	CDR3 protein
TRBV28	TRBJ2-7	.	.	TGTGCCAGCACAATCGGCCTTTCCTACGAGCAGTACTTC	CASTIGLSYEQYF
TRBV7-9	TRBJ1-2	.	.	TGTGCCAGCAGCTTAGAGGGCTGGGGCTATGGCTACACCTTC	CASSLEGWGYGYTF
TRBV5-4	TRBJ2-2	.	.	TGTGCCAGCAGCTTGGCCGGTGGGTCAACCGGGGAGCTGTTTTTT	CASSLAGGSTGELFF
TRBV18	TRBJ1-1	.	.	TGTGCCAGCTCACCACCGAGCGTGAACACTGAAGCTTTCTTT	CASSPPSVNTEAFF
TRBV27	TRBJ1-1	.	.	TGTGCCAGCAGTTTAAGGTCAGGGAACACTGAAGCTTTCTTT	CASSLRSGNTEAFF
TRBV4-2	TRBJ1-3	.	TRBD1	TGTGCCAGCAGCCGCACGACAGGGGCTGGAAACACCATATATTTT	CASSRTTGAGNTIYF
TRBV7-8	TRBJ2-7	once	.	TGTGCCAGCAGCGAGTTACAGAACTCCTACGAGCAGTACTTC	CASSELQNSYEQYF
TRBV27	TRBJ2-6	.	.	TGTGCCAGCACCCCGGCGGCTGGGGCCAACGTCCTGACTTTC	CASTPAAGANVLTF
TRBV10-3	TRBJ1-1	few	.	TGTGCCATCAGGGGGAGTTTGCCTGAAGCTTTCTTT	CAIRGSLPEAFF
TRBV6-5	TRBJ2-1	.	.	TGTGCCAGCAGTTACTCGGGCGTCAGCTCCTACAATGAGCAGTTCTTC	CASSYSGVSSYNEQFF
TRBV9	TRBJ2-5	.	TRBD2	TGTGCCAGCAGCGTATCGGCGGGAGACCAAGAGACCCAGTACTTC	CASSVSAGDQETQYF
TRBV18	TRBJ2-5	.	.	TGTGCCAGCTCACCCTCCGGGAGCCAAGAGACCCAGTACTTC	CASSPSGSQETQYF
TRBV4-2	TRBJ2-7	.	TRBD2	TGTGCCAGCAGCCAAGACCCTAGCGGGGGCTTTGACGAGCAGTACTTC	CASSQDPSGGFDEQYF
TRBV15	TRBJ1-5	.	.	TGTGCCACCAGCAGGATAGTAGGGACGGGCAGCAATCAGCCCCAGCATTTT	CATSRIVGTGSNQPQHF
TRBV6-5	TRBJ1-4	.	.	TGTGCCAGCAGTTACTCTGAGTCAACTAATGAAAAACTGTTTTTT	CASSYSESTNEKLFF
TRBV7-9	TRBJ1-4	.	TRBD1	TGTGCCAGCAGCTTAGGTGACAGGGACACTAATGAAAAACTGTTTTTT	CASSLGDRDTNEKLFF
TRBV27	TRBJ2-1	.	TRBD1	TGTGCCAGCTTCCGGGACAGGAGGTTCAATGAGCAGTTCTTC	CASFRDRRFNEQFF
TRBV4-1	TRBJ1-5	few	.	TGCGCCAGCAGCCAAGCGCGGGTTGGCAATCAGCCCCAGCATTTT	CASSQARVGNQPQHF
TRBV7-9	TRBJ1-4	.	.	TGTGCCAGCAGCCGATACATGGGAGAAAAACTGTTTTTT	CASSRYMGEKLFF
TRBV6-4	TRBJ2-2	.	.	TGTGCCAGCAGTATCACCGCGACGGCCGGGGAGCTGTTTTTT	CASSITATAGELFF
TRBV4-1	TRBJ1-5	few	.	TGCGCCAGCAGCCAAGTTTTGGATAGCAATCAGCCCCAGCATTTT	CASSQVLDSNQPQHF
TRBV5-1	TRBJ2-2	.	TRBD2	TGCGCCAGCAGCCTCAGGACTAGCGGGAGGGCCGGGACCGGGGAGCTGTTTTTT	CASSLRTSGRAGTGELFF
TRBV6-6	TRBJ1-3	.	.	TGTGCCAGTAAACTCTCGTCTGGAAACACCATATATTTT	CASKLSSGNTIYF
TRBV5-6	TRBJ2-7	.	.	TGTGCCAGCAGCCTCGGGTACGAGCAGTACTTC	CASSLGYEQYF
TRBV6-1	TRBJ2-1	.	.	TGTGCCAGCAGTGAAGCTTGGCAGCCATTCGCCTCGGGTGAGCAGTTCTTC	CASSEAWQPFASGEQFF
TRBV7-9	TRBJ2-7	.	.	TGTGCCAGCAGCTTAGAAGCTCGGCAGTACTTC	CASSLEARQYF
TRBV7-3	TRBJ2-7	.	TRBD2	TGTGCCAGCAGCCCGGGGGGCGGGAGGAAGTACGAGCAGTACTTC	CASSPGGGRKYEQYF
TRBV25-1	TRBJ1-5	once	.	TGTGCCAGCAGTGCCTCGTTAGGGTGGAATCAGCCCCAGCATTTT	CASSASLGWNQPQHF
TRBV4-3	TRBJ2-1	few	.	TGCGCCAGCAGCCAGATGAAGGACTTCGGGGATGAGCAGTTCTTC	CASSQMKDFGDEQFF
TRBV2	TRBJ2-1	.	TRBD1	TGTGCCAGCCGACGTGTGGGGACAGACTACAATGAGCAGTTCTTC	CASRRVGTDYNEQFF
TRBV29-1	TRBJ2-3	.	.	TGCAGCGGTCTAGGGCCCGGGGGCGCAGATACGCAGTATTTT	CSGLGPGGADTQYF
TRBV9	TRBJ1-1	.	.	TGTGCCAGCAGCGTCAGGGAGAACACTGAAGCTTTCTTT	CASSVRENTEAFF
TRBV6-5	TRBJ2-7	.	TRBD1	TGTGCCAGCAGTTACACCGTCAGGGGGCCTGTCTACGAGCAGTACTTC	CASSYTVRGPVYEQYF
TRBV5-4	TRBJ1-3	.	.	TGTGCCAGCAGCTCACAGGGACTTGGAAACACCATATATTTT	CASSSQGLGNTIYF
TRBV7-3	TRBJ1-1	.	.	TGTGCCAGCAGCTTACGGCCGAACACTGAAGCTTTCTTT	CASSLRPNTEAFF
TRBV6-1	TRBJ2-5	.	.	TGTGCCAGCAGGCTCCGGATTCAGACCCAGTACTTC	CASRLRIQTQYF
TRBV4-3	TRBJ2-1	.	.	TGCGCCAGCAGAGAGGTCGGGGGGCCCCTTCCCCACAATGAGCAGTTCTTC	CASREVGGPLPHNEQFF
TRBV2	TRBJ2-5	.	TRBD1	TGTGCCAGCAGTGACTGGGACAGACCTCAAGAGACCCAGTACTTC	CASSDWDRPQETQYF
TRBV5-1	TRBJ2-3	.	.	TGCGCCAGCAGCTTGGAGCCCTTCACAGATACGCAGTATTTT	CASSLEPFTDTQYF
TRBV19	TRBJ2-2	.	TRBD2	TGTGCCAGTAGTGGGAGACTAGCGGGAAGAACCGGGGAGCTGTTTTTT	CASSGRLAGRTGELFF
TRBV7-2	TRBJ1-1	few	TRBD1	TGTGCCAGCAGCTTGACAGGGGAGGGATCAGCTTTCTTT	CASSLTGEGSAFF
TRBV12-5	TRBJ2-7	.	.	TGTGCTAGTGGTTTTTGGGCAAACTCCTACGAGCAGTACTTC	CASGFWANSYEQYF
TRBV6-1	TRBJ1-2	once	.	TGTGCCAGCAGTGAAAACCGGGGCAACTATGGCTACACCTTC	CASSENRGNYGYTF
TRBV29-1	TRBJ2-7	.	.	TGCAGCGTGGCCGGCGGGGATAGCTCCTACGAGCAGTACTTC	CSVAGGDSSYEQYF
TRBV19	TRBJ2-3	.	.	TGTGCCAGTAGTATCGGCGGGGATAATACGCAGTATTTT	CASSIGGDNTQYF
TRBV7-6	TRBJ1-3	.	.	TGTGCCAGCAGCTTAGTGGTGGGAAACACCATATATTTT	CASSLVVGNTIYF